The 27 T cell receptor beta chains listed next were all sequenced from one sample in a study of radiation and T cells in renal cell carcinoma. Documented treatment: treatment-naive control, cytoreductive nephrectomy. Produced via immunoSEQ multiplex PCR; TCRdb's table is partial and in-frame only. This table holds about 24,000 clones, 55% to 75% found once. Sequencing was performed on tumor tissue, taken from a patient whose treatment was nephrectomy without radiotherapy. These TCRs come from a man aged 35-49 years with renal cell carcinoma.

The J gene is TRBJ2-7, the V gene TRBV6-6, with 8 nucleotides matching TRBD2. The CDR3 length is 13 residues. Trimming cost V 5 bases and J 3 bases; bases outside gene matches: 3. Germline CDR1 is MNHNY and CDR2 is SVGAGI (reference sequence). CDR3 nucleotide sequence: TGTGCCAGCAGTACCGGGGGGGGCTACGAGCAGTACGTC. It encodes CASSTGGGYEQYV.

V gene TRBV9 combines with J gene TRBJ2-7, with 7 bases lining up with TRBD2. Trimming took 4 bases from V and 5 from J; bases not matched to a gene: 15. The CDR3 is 16 residues long. Germline V gene lookup returns CDR1 SGDLS and CDR2 YYNGEE. For the CDR3, the DNA is TGTGCCAGCAGCCTCGAAGGACTAGTTATGAGCGACGAGCAGTACTTC. Its protein is CASSLEGLVMSDEQYF.

V is TRBV7-2 and J is TRBJ2-2; the match to TRBD2 covers 7 bases. Germline assignment: CDR1 SGHTA and CDR2 FQGNSA. The CDR3 is 16 amino acids. The J segment lost 0 bases and the V segment lost 6 bases, leaving 7 bases of the junction unmatched. The DNA of the CDR3 is TGTGCCAGCAGGCCCGGGACTACCTCGAACACCGGGGAGCTGTTTTTT. Translated, it gives CASRPGTTSNTGELFF.

V usage is TRBV19 and J usage is TRBJ1-2, with D perhaps TRBD1 (5 bases). V was cut by 2 bases and J by 4 bases, with 11 bases left in between. Germline-derived CDR1 and CDR2 are LNHDA and SQIVND (reference sequence). CDR3 size: 14 residues. CDR3 amino acids: CASSIRGEPYGYTF. The CDR3 bases are TGTGCCAGTAGTATAAGGGGAGAACCCTATGGCTACACCTTC. Together with reference TRBV19 and TRBJ1-2, the CDR3 gives the full variable domain: DGGITQSPKYLFRKEGQNVTLSCEQNLNHDAMYWYRQDPGQGLRLIYYSQIVNDFQKGDIAEGYSVSREKKESFPLTVTSAQKNPTAFYLCASSIRGEPYGYTFGSGTRLTVV.

The chain uses TRBV19 and TRBJ1-1, with 9 bases matching TRBD1. The CDR3 loop spans 15 amino acids. V dropped 6 bases and J dropped 8; count of bases not matched to a gene: 13. Germline CDR1 is LNHDA and CDR2 is SQIVND (reference sequence). CDR3: CASSKPLTGGGEAFF. The CDR3 bases are TGTGCCAGTAGCAAACCATTAACAGGGGGCGGGGAAGCTTTCTTT.

V gene TRBV28 combines with J gene TRBJ1-6, with D possibly TRBD1 on 6 matching bases. V lost 1 base and J 9 bases, leaving 13 bases between the germline ends. The CDR3 runs 15 residues. Germline V gives CDR1 MDHEN, CDR2 SYDVKM. The DNA for the CDR3 is TGTGCCAGCAGTTTATCTAAGGGGGGGAGTTCACCCCTCCACTTT. Protein product: CASSLSKGGSSPLHF. Based on the CDR3 plus reference TRBV28 and TRBJ1-6, the full variable domain is DVKVTQSSRYLVKRTGEKVFLECVQDMDHENMFWYRQDPGLGLRLIYFSYDVKMKEKGDIPEGYSVSREKKERFSLILESASTNQTSMYLCASSLSKGGSSPLHFGNGTRLTVT.

This clone showed up just a few times. This chain uses TRBV28 with TRBJ1-2, with a tentative D call TRBD1 (5 bases). Looked up from germline, CDR1 is MDHEN and CDR2 is SYDVKM. This CDR3 has 12 residues. V lost 6 bases, J lost 5 bases, and 10 bases lay in between. CDR3 sequence reads: CASRRSGYGYTF. CDR3 nucleotides: TGTGCCAGCAGAAGGTCAGGGTATGGCTACACCTTC.

In its sample, this clone was seen a few times. V gene TRBV7-2 combines with J gene TRBJ1-4; D is undetermined. The V end was cut by 2 bases, the J end by 0 bases, with 4 bases between. The germline CDR1 and CDR2 sequences are SGHTA and FQGNSA. This CDR3 region has 14 residues. The CDR3 nucleotides are TGTGCCAGCAGCTTACAGTCAACTAATGAAAAACTGTTTTTT. Protein: CASSLQSTNEKLFF.

The chain combines TRBV2 with TRBJ1-4; 9 nucleotides line up with TRBD1. The CDR3 loop spans 19 amino acids. Per the germline V gene, CDR1 is SNHLY and CDR2 is FYNNEI. After removal of 6 bases from V and 8 bases from J, the junction contained 22 bases not matched to a gene. CDR3 protein: CASSILSGTGSPNQEKLFF. The CDR3, as DNA: TGTGCCAGCAGCATACTCTCCGGGACAGGGAGCCCCAATCAGGAAAAACTGTTTTTT.

The chain joins TRBV2 to TRBJ2-1; TRBD2 agrees at 13 bases. Germline-derived CDR1 and CDR2 are SNHLY and FYNNEI. V dropped 6 bases and J dropped 4; count of bases not matched to a gene: 6. The CDR3 length is 16 residues. The DNA for the CDR3 is TGTGCCAGCAGCGCGACTAGCGGGGGGCCGTACAATGAGCAGTTCTTC. Protein sequence: CASSATSGGPYNEQFF.

The chain carries TRBV29-1 and TRBJ1-2; D may be TRBD1 (6 bases). V lost 4 bases and J 8 bases, leaving 8 bases between the germline ends. Germline values: CDR1 SQVTM, CDR2 ANQGSEA. The CDR3 length is 10 residues. CDR3 sequence (DNA): TGCAGCGTTGGCGACAGGGGCTACACCTTC. Protein sequence: CSVGDRGYTF.

V usage is TRBV5-4 and J usage is TRBJ2-5; 13 nucleotides agree with TRBD2. V gave up 1 base and J gave up 1 base; unmatched junction bases: 4. The CDR3 is 17 residues long. Germline V CDR1 and CDR2: SGHNT, YYREEE (reference sequence). Here the CDR3 reads CASSLSGLAGAQETQYF. CDR3 nucleotides: TGTGCCAGCAGCTTGTCAGGACTAGCGGGGGCCCAAGAGACCCAGTACTTC.

The chain is built from TRBV2 and TRBJ1-3; weak D call: TRBD1 (5 bases). Germline loops: CDR1 SNHLY, CDR2 FYNNEI. V was trimmed by 5 bases and J by 4 bases, leaving 12 bases between them. The CDR3 spans 14 residues. CDR3 bases: TGTGCCAGCAGTCCTTCGACAGCAGGAAACACCATATATTTT. Encoded protein: CASSPSTAGNTIYF.

The V and J genes are TRBV7-8 and TRBJ2-7; TRBD2 agrees at 9 bases. J was trimmed by 7 bases and V by 1 base; bases with no gene match: 2. The CDR3 consists of 13 residues. Germline CDR1 SGHVS, CDR2 FQNEAQ. The CDR3 is CASSLGGGVEQYV. The CDR3 nucleotides read TGTGCCAGCAGCTTAGGCGGGGGGGTAGAGCAGTACGTC.

This clone was seen a few times. The chain uses TRBV19 and TRBJ1-3; a possible D gene is TRBD1 (5 bases). V gave up 6 bases and J gave up 2 bases, with 8 bases separating them. The germline V gene encodes CDR1 LNHDA and CDR2 SQIVND (reference sequence). The CDR3 consists of 13 residues. The CDR3 nucleotides read TGTGCCAGTAGGCGGGGGGCTGGAAACACCATATATTTT. Protein sequence: CASRRGAGNTIYF. Full variable domain (outside the CDR3, taken from reference TRBV19 and TRBJ1-3): DGGITQSPKYLFRKEGQNVTLSCEQNLNHDAMYWYRQDPGQGLRLIYYSQIVNDFQKGDIAEGYSVSREKKESFPLTVTSAQKNPTAFYLCASRRGAGNTIYFGEGSWLTVV.

This clone has a single count. The gene calls are TRBV19 and TRBJ1-5; D not resolved. Germline loops: CDR1 LNHDA, CDR2 SQIVND (reference sequence). CDR3 size: 14 residues. V shed 5 bases and J shed 5 bases, with 13 bases lying between them. CDR3 bases: TGTGCCAGTAGTTTTTCCGTTACATATCAGCCCCAGCATTTT. It codes for CASSFSVTYQPQHF.

The CDR3 here is CASSRDSLFYGYTF. CDR3 DNA sequence: TGTGCCAGCAGTCGGGACAGCCTATTCTATGGCTACACCTTC. V usage is TRBV6-5 and J usage is TRBJ1-2; 7 bases fit TRBD1. The CDR3 contains 14 residues. Germline trimming cut 5 bases from V and 4 bases from J; bases unmatched to any gene: 7. The V gene's germline CDR1 is MNHEY and CDR2 SVGAGI.

The V and J genes are TRBV11-2 and TRBJ2-7, with TRBD1 matching over 11 bases. The J segment lost 6 bases and the V segment lost 5 bases, leaving 9 bases of the junction unmatched. The length of the CDR3 is 15 residues. CDR1 is SGHAT, CDR2 FQNNGV, per germline. As DNA, the CDR3 is TGTGCCAGCAGCCCAGGACAGGGGGCGATTAGCGAGCAGTACTTC. It encodes CASSPGQGAISEQYF.

The chain recombines TRBV5-1 with TRBJ1-6; D call uncertain. The V end lost 0 bases, the J end lost 7 bases, and 11 bases lay between the germline ends. This CDR3 is built from 15 residues. The germline gives CDR1 SGHRS, CDR2 YFSETQ. CDR3 DNA: TGCGCCAGCAGCTTGGGAGTCCCGGGAAATTCACCCCTCCACTTT. Translation gives CASSLGVPGNSPLHF.

Only a few counts were recorded for this clone. This sample also contains other DNA sequences that code for the same CDR3. The rearrangement uses TRBV5-1 and TRBJ2-2; no firm D call. CDR3 length equals 13 residues. Germline lookup yields CDR1 SGHRS and CDR2 YFSETQ. Trimming took 3 bases from V and 0 from J, leaving 3 bases between them. CDR3 nucleotides: TGCGCCAGCAGCTCCACGAACACCGGGGAGCTGTTTTTT. Amino acid sequence: CASSSTNTGELFF.

Details on this clone: An end of the junction differs from the germline gene, which may be a read error. The rearrangement joins TRBV11-3 to TRBJ2-1, with 9 positions matching TRBD2. The CDR3 is 15 residues long. Germline CDR1 SGHNT, CDR2 YENEEA. DNA for the CDR3: TGTGCCAGCAGCTTAGGGGGTAGCGGGAGCTCTGAGCAGCTCTTC. Amino acid sequence: CASSLGGSGSSEQLF.

The gene calls are TRBV7-8 and TRBJ1-1; tentative D call: TRBD1 (6 bases). Trimming stripped 3 bases from V and 1 base from J, with 9 bases between. This CDR3 has 14 residues. CDR1 is SGHVS, CDR2 FQNEAQ, per germline. The CDR3 nucleotides are TGTGCCAGCAGCTTGACAGGAGGGAACACTGAAGCTTTCTTT. This gives the protein CASSLTGGNTEAFF.

This clone was recorded a few times. This sequence joins TRBV19 and TRBJ1-5; D gene ambiguous. The length of the CDR3 is 14 residues. Germline V gene sequence: CDR1 LNHDA, CDR2 SQIVND (reference sequence). V lost 11 bases, J lost 5 bases, and 19 bases lay in between. CDR3 loop: CAHPPRAEDQPQHF. CDR3 DNA sequence: TGTGCCCACCCCCCCCGGGCCGAGGATCAGCCCCAGCATTTT.

The CDR3 sequence is CASSLELGQGYGYTF. CDR3 bases: TGTGCCAGCAGCTTAGAGTTGGGACAGGGCTATGGCTACACCTTC. V is TRBV11-2 and J is TRBJ1-2; 9 positions match TRBD1. Germline values: CDR1 SGHAT, CDR2 FQNNGV. J was trimmed by 4 bases and V by 0 bases; bases with no gene match: 3. CDR3 length equals 15 residues.

The chain carries TRBV5-3 and TRBJ2-7; 9 nucleotides align to TRBD1. TRBV5-3 is an ORF; its function is uncertain. The ends lost 3 bases at V and 0 bases at J; junction bases unmatched: 13. The CDR3 consists of 18 residues. In DNA, the CDR3 is TGTGCCAGAAGCTGGACCAGGGACAGGGACACTTACTCCTACGAGCAGTACGTC. The encoded protein is CARSWTRDRDTYSYEQYV.

The rearrangement links TRBV6-1 to TRBJ2-3; perhaps TRBD1 as D (6 bases). Trimming left V 1 base short and J 2 bases short, with 10 bases between. CDR1 and CDR2 (germline): MNHNS, SASEGT. This CDR3 contains 15 residues. The CDR3 DNA follows: TGTGCCAGCAGTGAAGGAAGGGGGTTCACAGATACGCAGTATTTT. Residues: CASSEGRGFTDTQYF.

This clone was picked up a small number of times. The chain is built from TRBV11-2 and TRBJ1-2, with D hard to call. Trimming took off 5 bases at V and 6 bases at J, with 19 bases between the two ends. Germline V gene data show CDR1 as SGHAT and CDR2 as FQNNGV. The CDR3 runs 15 residues. This CDR3 reads CASSPKLGRGNGYTF. The CDR3 DNA reads as TGTGCCAGCAGCCCCAAGTTGGGGAGAGGTAATGGCTACACCTTC.